This passage covers 8 T cell receptor beta chains from one sample sequenced in a study of blood T cell repertoires in COVID-19. Assay used: immunoSEQ multiplex PCR; TCRdb lists only in-frame clones, some missing. The top ten clones hold roughly 4% of a sample with about 140,000 clones, 82% of them seen once. The sample consisted of peripheral blood. The origin of the receptors is a woman older than 75 with acute or convalescent COVID-19.

The chain joins TRBV24-1 to TRBJ2-3; no clear D. Germline CDR1 KGHDR, CDR2 SFDVKD. V shed 2 bases and J shed 9 bases, with 14 bases lying between them. CDR3 length: 14 amino acids. Here the CDR3 DNA reads TGTGCCACCAGTGATTCCCGGGTTGTAGCCACGCAGTATTTT. This translates into CATSDSRVVATQYF.

The gene calls are TRBV7-8 and TRBJ2-1; tentatively, D is TRBD2 (5 bases). CDR1 is SGHVS and CDR2 is FQNEAQ in the germline V gene. The CDR3 is 18 amino acids. V lost 4 bases to trimming and J lost 3 bases, with 22 bases between them. CDR3 sequence (DNA): TGTGCCAGCAGCTCCCTCCCTAAGGGTAGAACTAGCTACAATGAGCAGTTCTTC. Translating gives CASSSLPKGRTSYNEQFF.

The chain is built from TRBV18 and TRBJ2-5; 8 bases fit TRBD2. The germline gives CDR1 KGHSH, CDR2 LQKENI. The V segment lost 4 bases and the J segment 2 bases; nucleotides outside the gene matches: 3. The CDR3 extends over 14 amino acids. The CDR3 here is CASSLTSVQETQYF. DNA of the CDR3: TGTGCCAGCTCACTGACTAGCGTACAAGAGACCCAGTACTTC.

CDR3: CASRWLAGDNEQFF. The CDR3 coding sequence is TGTGCCAGTAGGTGGCTAGCGGGGGACAATGAGCAGTTCTTC. This chain uses TRBV19 with TRBJ2-1; 10 nucleotides line up with TRBD2. Per germline, CDR1 LNHDA and CDR2 SQIVND (reference sequence). This CDR3 is 14 amino acids long. V lost 6 bases and J lost 5; bases outside the gene matches: 4. Drawing the rest from reference TRBV19 and TRBJ2-1, the complete variable domain is DGGITQSPKYLFRKEGQNVTLSCEQNLNHDAMYWYRQDPGQGLRLIYYSQIVNDFQKGDIAEGYSVSREKKESFPLTVTSAQKNPTAFYLCASRWLAGDNEQFFGPGTRLTVL.

This chain joins TRBV5-1 and TRBJ2-1; 9 positions agree with TRBD2. Germline V gene data show CDR1 as SGHRS and CDR2 as YFSETQ. The V and J ends lost 2 bases and 5 bases, in that order; junction bases with no gene match: 8. This CDR3 contains 16 residues. Written as DNA, the CDR3 is TGCGCCAGCAGCTTAATGATAGCGGGAGAGAACAATGAGCAGTTCTTC. Its protein is CASSLMIAGENNEQFF.

The CDR3 spells CASSGGFTFQETQYF. DNA for the CDR3: TGTGCCAGCAGTGGAGGGTTCACTTTTCAAGAGACCCAGTACTTC. This chain links TRBV2 with TRBJ2-5; maybe TRBD2 (5 bases). V was cut by 4 bases and J by 2 bases, with 14 bases left in between. CDR1 SNHLY and CDR2 FYNNEI come from the germline V gene. This CDR3 comprises 15 residues.

The V gene is TRBV9, the J gene TRBJ2-7, with D possibly TRBD1 on 5 matching bases. Germline CDR1 is SGDLS and CDR2 is YYNGEE. The V and J ends lost 4 bases and 3 bases respectively, with 11 bases between them. CDR3 size: 13 residues. The CDR3 sequence: CASSQAQGYEQYF. CDR3 DNA sequence: TGTGCCAGCAGCCAGGCCCAGGGCTACGAGCAGTACTTC.

J is TRBJ2-5 and V is TRBV9; 7 nucleotides match TRBD2. CDR3 size: 16 residues. Germline values: CDR1 SGDLS, CDR2 YYNGEE. The V and J ends lost 3 bases and 2 bases, in that order; junction bases with no gene match: 10. The CDR3 region has the DNA TGTGCCAGCAGCGCCCGGGGGGACCTCGTACAAGAGACCCAGTACTTC. Protein product: CASSARGDLVQETQYF.